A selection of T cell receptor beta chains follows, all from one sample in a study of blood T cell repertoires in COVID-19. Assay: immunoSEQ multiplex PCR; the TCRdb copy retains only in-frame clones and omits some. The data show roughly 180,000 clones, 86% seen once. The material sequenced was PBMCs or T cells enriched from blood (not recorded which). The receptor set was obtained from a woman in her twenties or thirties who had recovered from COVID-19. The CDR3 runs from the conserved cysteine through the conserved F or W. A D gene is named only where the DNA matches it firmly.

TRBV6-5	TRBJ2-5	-	CASSYTRTRGTQYF
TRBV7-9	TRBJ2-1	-	CASSLVQRTYNEQFF
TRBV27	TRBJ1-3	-	CASSLTGVGNTIYF
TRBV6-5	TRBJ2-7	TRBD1	CASRTGGAYEQYF
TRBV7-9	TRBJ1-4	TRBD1	CASSLGTGANEKLFF
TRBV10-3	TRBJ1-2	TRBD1	CASFTSGQGQPYGYTF
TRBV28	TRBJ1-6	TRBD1	CASSLLGDRGHSPLHF
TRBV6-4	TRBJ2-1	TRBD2	CASSDSRSVTSGTPSYNEQFF
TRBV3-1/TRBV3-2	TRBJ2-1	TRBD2	CASSQVRLALGNEQFF
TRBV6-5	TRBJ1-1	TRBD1	CASNLEVGTVAFF
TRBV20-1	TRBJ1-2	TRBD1	CSDATGAGYTF
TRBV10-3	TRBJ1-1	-	CAIIQDRNTEAFF
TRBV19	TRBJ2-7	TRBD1	CASSFETGTGPYEQYF
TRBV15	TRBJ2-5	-	CATSRDHFGKETQYF
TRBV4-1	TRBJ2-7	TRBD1	CASSQSRGGFFEQYF
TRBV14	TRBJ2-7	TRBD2	CANADRTSGRSYEQYF
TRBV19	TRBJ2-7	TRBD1	CASRMGQSYEQYF
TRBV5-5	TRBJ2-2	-	CASSLVVNTGELFF
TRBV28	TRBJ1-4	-	CASSFSARQGDEKLFF
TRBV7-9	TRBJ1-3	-	CASSLAQGEGNTIYF
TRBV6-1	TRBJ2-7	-	CASSLPGSSSEQYF
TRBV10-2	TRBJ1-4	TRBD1	CASSEFLIQGAANEKLFF
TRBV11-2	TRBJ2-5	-	CASSLIHGERETQYF
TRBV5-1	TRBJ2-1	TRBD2	CASSLRGRALDEQFF
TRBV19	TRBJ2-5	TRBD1	CASSIGQGFRETQYF
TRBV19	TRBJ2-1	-	CASSIDTGNEQFF
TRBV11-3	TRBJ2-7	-	CASSLVASSYEQYF
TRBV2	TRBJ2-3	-	CASSEQTDTQYF
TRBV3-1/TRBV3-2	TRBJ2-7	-	CASTWGSGSYEQYF
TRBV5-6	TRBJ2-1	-	CASSGGQTNNYNEQFF
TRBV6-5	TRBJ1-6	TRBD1	CASSYSGQGSNSPLHF
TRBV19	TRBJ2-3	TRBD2	CASSKWASGRTDTQYF
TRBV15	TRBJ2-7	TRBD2	CATSPELAGVYEQYF
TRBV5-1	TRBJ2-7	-	CASSLGLVGVDEQYF
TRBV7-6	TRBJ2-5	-	CASSLVGLAGQYF
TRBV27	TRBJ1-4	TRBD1	CASSLSSPTGTGGEKLFF
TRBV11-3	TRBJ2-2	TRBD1	CASSPHKQGDTGELFF
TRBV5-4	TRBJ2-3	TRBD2	CASSRSGRDADTQYF
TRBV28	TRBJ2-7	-	CASQTGIGGYEQYF
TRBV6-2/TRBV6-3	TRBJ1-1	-	CASSPGHQAFF
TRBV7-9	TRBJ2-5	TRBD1	CASSFETGWQQETQYF
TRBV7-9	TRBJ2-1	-	CASSSLGEENNEQFF
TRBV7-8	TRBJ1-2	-	CASSLESGATNYGYTF
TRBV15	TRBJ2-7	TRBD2	CATSGGLLDEQYF
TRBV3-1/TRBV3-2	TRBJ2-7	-	CASSPPQGSYEQYF
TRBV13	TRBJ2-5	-	CASILGGEETQYF
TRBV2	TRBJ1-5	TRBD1	CASSEDRAYQPQHF
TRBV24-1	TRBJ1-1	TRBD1	CATSWTGGTEAFF
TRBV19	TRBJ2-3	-	CASAGSGDTQYF
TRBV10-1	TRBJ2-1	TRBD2	CASSETRTSGSPYNEQFF
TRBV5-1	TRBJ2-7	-	CASSWTTSSYEQYF
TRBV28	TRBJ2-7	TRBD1	CASSPPDDRGYEQYF
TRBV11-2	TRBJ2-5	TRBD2	CASSLLPSGKEETQYF
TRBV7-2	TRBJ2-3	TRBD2	CASSLWVAGGPSTDTQYF
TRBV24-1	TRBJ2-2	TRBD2	CATEGGSGRTNTGELFF
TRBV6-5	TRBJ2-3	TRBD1	CASRAGGVGSDTQYF
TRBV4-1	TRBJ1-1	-	CASSQSQVNTEAFF
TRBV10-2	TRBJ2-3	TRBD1	CASSESRSGGSTDTQYF
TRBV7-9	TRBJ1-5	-	CASSSQGSDNQPQHF